This is a list of T cell receptor beta chains from one sample in a study of blood T cell repertoires in COVID-19. Clones were read by immunoSEQ multiplex PCR, and TCRdb kept only the in-frame ones, dropping some. Among some 510,000 clones listed, approximately 90% were seen once. Sample: PBMCs or T cells enriched from blood (not recorded which). These receptors came from a woman in her thirties or forties who had recovered from COVID-19. Both conserved end residues are part of each CDR3. Fields, in order: J gene, clone size, V gene, D gene, CDR3 DNA, CDR3 protein. The D gene is left open where the match is weak. The size field is filled for only some rows; it gives once, few, many or a size class.

j_gene: TRBJ1-2; abundance: -; v_gene: TRBV10-3; d_gene: -; CDR3nt: TGTGCCATCAGTGAATTTCAGGGGATAGGCGGCTACACCTTC; CDR3aa: CAISEFQGIGGYTF
j_gene: TRBJ2-7; abundance: -; v_gene: TRBV27; d_gene: TRBD2; CDR3nt: TGTGCCAGCAGACCGGGACTAGCGGGAAGCGAGCAGTACTTC; CDR3aa: CASRPGLAGSEQYF
j_gene: TRBJ1-1; abundance: -; v_gene: TRBV4-3; d_gene: TRBD1; CDR3nt: TGCGCCAGCAGCCCCGGGACAGGGTTAGCGACTGAAGCTTTCTTT; CDR3aa: CASSPGTGLATEAFF
j_gene: TRBJ1-1; abundance: -; v_gene: TRBV14; d_gene: -; CDR3nt: TGTGCCAGCAGCCAAGTTCTCGGCACTGAAGCTTTCTTT; CDR3aa: CASSQVLGTEAFF
j_gene: TRBJ2-7; abundance: few; v_gene: TRBV10-2; d_gene: -; CDR3nt: TGCGCCAGCAGTGAGTCATCTGGGGCGTTTCCCTACGAGCAGTACTTC; CDR3aa: CASSESSGAFPYEQYF
j_gene: TRBJ2-1; abundance: few; v_gene: TRBV28; d_gene: -; CDR3nt: TGTGCCAGCAGTAGTGCGGCTACTGAGCAGTTCTTC; CDR3aa: CASSSAATEQFF
j_gene: TRBJ1-5; abundance: -; v_gene: TRBV5-8; d_gene: TRBD1; CDR3nt: TGTGCCAGCAGCTACAGGGGGGATCGGCAGCCCCAGCATTTT; CDR3aa: CASSYRGDRQPQHF
j_gene: TRBJ2-5; abundance: -; v_gene: TRBV15; d_gene: -; CDR3nt: TGTGCCACCAGCAGAGCGGCTAGCAAAGAGACCCAGTACTTC; CDR3aa: CATSRAASKETQYF
j_gene: TRBJ1-3; abundance: -; v_gene: TRBV7-2; d_gene: TRBD1; CDR3nt: TGTGCCAGCAGCCCAGACAGGGTCGGGATTGGAAACACCATATATTTT; CDR3aa: CASSPDRVGIGNTIYF
j_gene: TRBJ2-1; abundance: -; v_gene: TRBV7-2; d_gene: -; CDR3nt: TGTGCCAGCAGCTTAGCGCGGGAACAAGAGCAGTTCTTC; CDR3aa: CASSLAREQEQFF
j_gene: TRBJ1-2; abundance: -; v_gene: TRBV7-2; d_gene: -; CDR3nt: TGTGCCAGCAGCTTATTCCGGGAGAGTGACTACACCTTC; CDR3aa: CASSLFRESDYTF
j_gene: TRBJ2-1; abundance: -; v_gene: TRBV6-5; d_gene: TRBD2; CDR3nt: TGTGCCAGCAGTTACTTTCTAGCGGGAGCAGGGGAGCAGTTCTTC; CDR3aa: CASSYFLAGAGEQFF
j_gene: TRBJ2-7; abundance: many; v_gene: TRBV11-3; d_gene: TRBD1; CDR3nt: TGTGCCAGCAGCGTCCTTGGGACAGGGTACTACGAGCAGTACTTC; CDR3aa: CASSVLGTGYYEQYF
j_gene: TRBJ2-3; abundance: -; v_gene: TRBV4-1; d_gene: -; CDR3nt: TGCGCCAGCAGCCAACCCCAGAGGAAGGATACGCAGTATTTT; CDR3aa: CASSQPQRKDTQYF
j_gene: TRBJ2-7; abundance: -; v_gene: TRBV3-1/TRBV3-2; d_gene: -; CDR3nt: TGTGCCAGCAGCCAGTGGACACGGCCCGACGAGCAGTACTTC; CDR3aa: CASSQWTRPDEQYF
j_gene: TRBJ2-7; abundance: -; v_gene: TRBV3-1/TRBV3-2; d_gene: -; CDR3nt: TGTGCCAGCAGCCTAGAACCCCCGGGATCCCCCGTGGAGGAGCAGTACTTC; CDR3aa: CASSLEPPGSPVEEQYF
j_gene: TRBJ1-2; abundance: -; v_gene: TRBV11-2; d_gene: -; CDR3nt: TGTGCCAGCACCCGAACCGTCCTTCCACGGGGTGGCTACACCTTC; CDR3aa: CASTRTVLPRGGYTF
j_gene: TRBJ1-1; abundance: -; v_gene: TRBV28; d_gene: -; CDR3nt: TGTGCCAGCAGTTTAGCGGGGTTAGACACTGAAGCTTTCTTT; CDR3aa: CASSLAGLDTEAFF
j_gene: TRBJ1-4; abundance: few; v_gene: TRBV6-1; d_gene: TRBD1; CDR3nt: TGTGCCAGCAGTGTTATACGGGACAGGGTAAAAGAAAAACTGTTTTTT; CDR3aa: CASSVIRDRVKEKLFF
j_gene: TRBJ1-6; abundance: -; v_gene: TRBV18; d_gene: -; CDR3nt: TGTGCCAGCTCACCGACGACAGAAAATTCACCCCTCCACTTT; CDR3aa: CASSPTTENSPLHF
j_gene: TRBJ1-3; abundance: -; v_gene: TRBV24-1; d_gene: -; CDR3nt: TGTGCCACCAGTGATTACCCGACCCCGCGACAGGCACCCTTCTCTGGAAACACCATATATTTT; CDR3aa: CATSDYPTPRQAPFSGNTIYF
j_gene: TRBJ2-2; abundance: -; v_gene: TRBV5-1; d_gene: TRBD1; CDR3nt: TGCGCCAGCAGCTTGGACAGGGGTGGCACCGGGGAGCTGTTTTTT; CDR3aa: CASSLDRGGTGELFF
j_gene: TRBJ2-7; abundance: -; v_gene: TRBV4-3; d_gene: -; CDR3nt: TGCGCCAGCAGCCAAGACCGGAGCTCCTACGAGCAGTACTTC; CDR3aa: CASSQDRSSYEQYF
j_gene: TRBJ1-2; abundance: -; v_gene: TRBV2; d_gene: -; CDR3nt: TGTGCCAGCAGTGGCCCGGGACATAGCTATGGCTACACCTTC; CDR3aa: CASSGPGHSYGYTF
j_gene: TRBJ2-3; abundance: -; v_gene: TRBV2; d_gene: -; CDR3nt: TGTGCCAGCAGTGAAGCCGACAGGTCGACAGATACGCAGTATTTT; CDR3aa: CASSEADRSTDTQYF